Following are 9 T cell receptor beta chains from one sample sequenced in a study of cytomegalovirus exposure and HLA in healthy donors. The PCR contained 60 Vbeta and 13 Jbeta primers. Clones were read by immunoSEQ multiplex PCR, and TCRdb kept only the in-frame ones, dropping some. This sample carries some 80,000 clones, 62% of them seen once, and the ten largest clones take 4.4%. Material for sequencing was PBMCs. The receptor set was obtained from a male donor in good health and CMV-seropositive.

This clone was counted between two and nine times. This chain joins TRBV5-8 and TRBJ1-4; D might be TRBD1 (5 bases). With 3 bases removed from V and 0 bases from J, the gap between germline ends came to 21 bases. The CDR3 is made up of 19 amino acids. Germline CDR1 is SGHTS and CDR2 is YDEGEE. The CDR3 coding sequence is TGTGCCAGCAGCTCCCAGGGAACCGGCAGAATCGCAACTAATGAAAAACTGTTTTTT. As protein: CASSSQGTGRIATNEKLFF.

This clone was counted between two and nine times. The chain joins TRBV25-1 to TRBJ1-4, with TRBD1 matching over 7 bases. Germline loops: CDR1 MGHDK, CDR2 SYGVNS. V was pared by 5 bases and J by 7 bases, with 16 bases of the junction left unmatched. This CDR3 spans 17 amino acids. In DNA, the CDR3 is TGTGCCAGCAGTCTAGGAGGTAGGGGGCGTTCAGGTGAAAAACTGTTTTTT. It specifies CASSLGGRGRSGEKLFF.

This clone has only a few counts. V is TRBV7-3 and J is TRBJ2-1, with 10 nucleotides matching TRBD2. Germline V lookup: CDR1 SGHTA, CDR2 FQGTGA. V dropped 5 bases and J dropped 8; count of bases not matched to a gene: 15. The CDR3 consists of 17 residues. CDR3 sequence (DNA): TGTGCCAGCAGCCGACTCCAAGCGGGAGGGAGGCTCGATGAGCAGTTCTTC. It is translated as CASSRLQAGGRLDEQFF.

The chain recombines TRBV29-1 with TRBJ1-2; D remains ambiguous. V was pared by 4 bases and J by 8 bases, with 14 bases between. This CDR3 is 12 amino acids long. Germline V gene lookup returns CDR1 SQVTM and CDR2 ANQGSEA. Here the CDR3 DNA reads TGCAGCGTTGGAGCAGGCTATAAGGGCTACACCTTC. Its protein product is CSVGAGYKGYTF.

CDR3 loop: CASSSLSSYNEQFF. CDR3 in DNA: TGTGCCAGCAGTTCCTTGAGCTCCTACAATGAGCAGTTCTTC. The J gene is TRBJ2-1, the V gene TRBV28; D remains ambiguous. V was pared by 4 bases and J by 0 bases, with 7 bases between. Germline V gives CDR1 MDHEN, CDR2 SYDVKM. There are 14 residues in the CDR3.

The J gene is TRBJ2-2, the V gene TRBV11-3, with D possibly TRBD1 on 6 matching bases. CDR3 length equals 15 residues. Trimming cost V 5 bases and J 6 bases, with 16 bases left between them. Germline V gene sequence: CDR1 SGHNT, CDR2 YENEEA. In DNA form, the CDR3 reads TGTGCCAGCAGCCTCCACCACAGGGCCGCCGGGGAGCTGTTTTTT. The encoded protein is CASSLHHRAAGELFF.

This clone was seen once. CDR3 nucleotide sequence: TGTGCCAGTACGTCCAGGGCCCGTGGCTACACCTTC. Its protein product is CASTSRARGYTF. The gene calls are TRBV19 and TRBJ1-2, with D possibly matching TRBD1 (5 bases). The V gene's germline CDR1 is LNHDA and CDR2 SQIVND (reference sequence). The V gene lost 7 bases and the J gene lost 7 bases, with 13 bases spanning the gap. This CDR3 has 12 residues. Based on the CDR3 plus reference TRBV19 and TRBJ1-2, the full variable domain is DGGITQSPKYLFRKEGQNVTLSCEQNLNHDAMYWYRQDPGQGLRLIYYSQIVNDFQKGDIAEGYSVSREKKESFPLTVTSAQKNPTAFYLCASTSRARGYTFGSGTRLTVV.

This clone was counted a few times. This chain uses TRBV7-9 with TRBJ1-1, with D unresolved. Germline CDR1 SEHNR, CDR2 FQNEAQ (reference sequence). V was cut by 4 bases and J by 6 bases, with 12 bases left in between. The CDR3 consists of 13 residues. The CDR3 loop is CASSSSWRAEAFF. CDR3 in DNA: TGTGCCAGCAGCTCCTCGTGGAGGGCTGAAGCTTTCTTT.

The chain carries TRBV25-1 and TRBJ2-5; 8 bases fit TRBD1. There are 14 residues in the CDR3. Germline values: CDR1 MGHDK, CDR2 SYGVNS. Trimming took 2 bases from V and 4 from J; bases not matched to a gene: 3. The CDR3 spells CASSEPGQAETQYF. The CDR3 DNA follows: TGTGCCAGCAGTGAACCGGGACAGGCAGAGACCCAGTACTTC. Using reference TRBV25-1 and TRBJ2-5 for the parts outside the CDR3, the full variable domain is EADIYQTPRYLVIGTGKKITLECSQTMGHDKMYWYQQDPGMELHLIHYSYGVNSTEKGDLSSESTVSRIRTEHFPLTLESARPSHTSQYLCASSEPGQAETQYFGPGTRLLVL.